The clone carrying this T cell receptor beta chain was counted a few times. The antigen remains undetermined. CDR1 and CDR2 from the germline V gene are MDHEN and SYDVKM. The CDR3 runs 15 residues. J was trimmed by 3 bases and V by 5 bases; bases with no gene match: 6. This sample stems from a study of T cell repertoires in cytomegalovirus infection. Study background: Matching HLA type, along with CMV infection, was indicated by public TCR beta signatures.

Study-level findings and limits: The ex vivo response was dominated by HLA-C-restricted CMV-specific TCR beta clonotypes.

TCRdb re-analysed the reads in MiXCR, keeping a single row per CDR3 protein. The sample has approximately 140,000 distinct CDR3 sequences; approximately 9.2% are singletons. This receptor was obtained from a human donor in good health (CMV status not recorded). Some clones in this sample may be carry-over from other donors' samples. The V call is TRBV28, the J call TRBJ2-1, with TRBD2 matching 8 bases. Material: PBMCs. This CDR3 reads CASSLGGAIYNEQFF. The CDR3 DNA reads TGTGCCAGCAGTCTCGGGGGGGCCATCTACAATGAGCAGTTCTTC. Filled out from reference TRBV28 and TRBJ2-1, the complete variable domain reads DVKVTQSSRYLVKRTGEKVFLECVQDMDHENMFWYRQDPGLGLRLIYFSYDVKMKEKGDIPEGYSVSREKKERFSLILESASTNQTSMYLCASSLGGAIYNEQFFGPGTRLTVL.